At least ten counts were recorded for the clone carrying this T cell receptor beta chain. Its antigen is currently unknown. Trimming took 5 bases from V and 2 from J; bases not matched to a gene: 8. Germline CDR1 is MNHNS and CDR2 is SASEGT. The CDR3 totals 16 residues. The data were taken from a study of metastatic and nonmetastatic thyroid tumors. Overall study: Malignant thyroid and benign thyroid patients provided blood and tumor or nodule tissue whose repertoires were compared. Study outcomes and limitations: In blood and tumor, TCR beta diversity was reportedly significantly higher in malignant thyroid tumors than in benign nodules.

All patients reached thyroid surgery having received no treatment beforehand. Methods used by the authors: The study built a papillary thyroid cancer distant-metastasis classifier from CDR3 differences across clinicopathological groups. TCRdb re-called the PCR reads via MiXCR. TCRdb, not the original authors, processed these V and J calls. The repertoire holds tens of thousands of clones, with 20% as singletons. This receptor was obtained from a female donor with papillary thyroid cancer or a benign thyroid nodule (not recorded which). Some clones in this sample may be carry-over from other donors' samples. The sequenced material came from adjacent normal tissue. The V and J genes are TRBV6-1 and TRBJ2-7; 11 bases agree with TRBD2. CDR3 in DNA: TGTGCCAGCAGTTCCGGGACTAGCGGTAGGACCTACGAGCAGTACTTC. Translation: CASSSGTSGRTYEQYF.